A single sample gave rise to the 27 T cell receptor beta chains below, sequenced in a study of T cell responses to AZD1222 COVID-19 vaccine. TCRdb's table, derived via immunoSEQ multiplex PCR, lists solely in-frame clones and lacks some. Here the sample spans some 110,000 clones, approximately 90% being singletons. This specimen consisted of peripheral blood, obtained on day 0 of AZD1222 vaccination. These receptors originate from an adult in good health.

The CDR3 DNA follows: TGTGCCACCGCGCGGGAAATGAACACTGAAGCTTTCTTT. Its translation is CATAREMNTEAFF. The J gene is TRBJ1-1, the V gene TRBV2; D remains ambiguous. Looked up from germline, CDR1 is SNHLY and CDR2 is FYNNEI. The V end was cut by 10 bases, the J end by 0 bases, with 12 bases between. The CDR3 spans 13 residues. Full variable domain (missing parts from reference TRBV2 and TRBJ1-1): EPEVTQTPSHQVTQMGQEVILRCVPISNHLYFYWYRQILGQKVEFLVSFYNNEISEKSEIFDDQFSVERPDGSNFTLKIRSTKLEDSAMYFCATAREMNTEAFFGQGTRLTVV.

This clone came up once. The V and J genes are TRBV5-5 and TRBJ1-4, with no clear D. Germline CDR1 reads SGHKS; CDR2 reads YYEKEE (reference sequence). The CDR3 is 11 amino acids. Trimming stripped 1 base from V and 5 bases from J, with 0 bases between. CDR3 nucleotides: TGTGCCAGCAGCTTGAATGAAAAACTGTTTTTT. It is translated as CASSLNEKLFF.

The chain employs TRBV6-1 and TRBJ1-2; perhaps TRBD1 as D (5 bases). Germline CDR1 and CDR2: MNHNS and SASEGT. V lost 3 bases to trimming and J lost 3 bases, with 14 bases between them. The CDR3 length is 15 residues. The CDR3 region is CASSDRGAPDYGYTF. In nucleotides, the CDR3 is TGTGCCAGCAGTGATCGAGGGGCGCCTGACTATGGCTACACCTTC.

This chain links TRBV27 with TRBJ1-1, with D possibly being TRBD1 (5 bases). This CDR3 spans 14 amino acids. Germline assignment: CDR1 MNHEY and CDR2 SMNVEV (reference sequence). The V gene lost 7 bases and the J gene lost 1 base, with 13 bases spanning the gap. CDR3 nucleotide sequence: TGTGCCAGCATAGTTCGGGGGGGGAACACTGAAGCTTTCTTT. Protein sequence: CASIVRGGNTEAFF.

V and J are TRBV19 and TRBJ2-2, with D possibly TRBD2 on 6 matching bases. The CDR3 loop spans 15 amino acids. Looked up from germline, CDR1 is LNHDA and CDR2 is SQIVND (reference sequence). Deletions cut 6 bases from V and 0 bases from J, with 11 bases between. The CDR3 region has the DNA TGTGCCAGTAGGACCGGAGGGACGAACACCGGGGAGCTGTTTTTT. Translating gives CASRTGGTNTGELFF.

The V gene is TRBV28, the J gene TRBJ2-3; 8 nucleotides match TRBD2. The germline CDR1 and CDR2 sequences are MDHEN and SYDVKM. Trimming cost V 6 bases and J 0 bases; bases outside gene matches: 8. CDR3 length: 16 residues. The CDR3 DNA reads as TGTGCCAGCAGGCCTTATAGCGGGACTAGCACAGATACGCAGTATTTT. This encodes CASRPYSGTSTDTQYF.

The count of this clone is one. The chain employs TRBV19 and TRBJ2-1; D is unclear. This CDR3 region has 14 residues. V was trimmed by 1 base and J by 7 bases, leaving 11 bases between them. Germline CDR1 and CDR2: LNHDA and SQIVND (reference sequence). This chain's CDR3 is CASSIVSSGNEQFF. In nucleotides, the CDR3 is TGTGCCAGTAGTATAGTCTCTAGTGGGAATGAGCAGTTCTTC.

The chain is built from TRBV6-5 and TRBJ2-5; D gene unclear. Germline values: CDR1 MNHEY, CDR2 SVGAGI. Trimming took 6 bases from V and 5 from J, leaving 10 bases between them. This CDR3 has 12 amino acids. This CDR3 is CASRRLGETQYF. The CDR3, as DNA: TGTGCCAGCAGGCGACTCGGGGAGACCCAGTACTTC.

V and J are TRBV10-3 and TRBJ1-5; the D gene is possibly TRBD1 (5 bases). This CDR3 is 16 amino acids long. Trimming took off 2 bases at V and 0 bases at J, with 11 bases between the two ends. The V gene's germline CDR1 is ENHRY and CDR2 SYGVKD. The CDR3 sequence is CAISEGGTLSNQPQHF. The CDR3 DNA follows: TGTGCCATCAGTGAGGGGGGGACCCTTAGCAATCAGCCCCAGCATTTT.

This chain links TRBV28 with TRBJ2-7; D is unresolved. This CDR3 comprises 11 residues. Germline lookup yields CDR1 MDHEN and CDR2 SYDVKM. Deletions cut 6 bases from V and 6 bases from J, with 9 bases between. The chain's CDR3 is CASSPGSEQYF. The DNA of the CDR3 is TGTGCCAGCAGCCCAGGTTCCGAGCAGTACTTC.

This clone was counted once. This chain connects TRBV19 to TRBJ2-3; possibly TRBD2 for D (5 bases). The CDR3 extends over 19 amino acids. The germline V gene has CDR1 LNHDA and CDR2 SQIVND (reference sequence). Trimming removed 5 bases at V and 4 bases at J, with 28 bases between. CDR3 loop: CASSALRIGGPRAADTQYF. The CDR3 DNA sequence: TGTGCCAGTAGTGCCCTTCGTATTGGAGGCCCCCGGGCCGCAGATACGCAGTATTTT. Combining the CDR3 with reference TRBV19 and TRBJ2-3 gives the whole variable domain DGGITQSPKYLFRKEGQNVTLSCEQNLNHDAMYWYRQDPGQGLRLIYYSQIVNDFQKGDIAEGYSVSREKKESFPLTVTSAQKNPTAFYLCASSALRIGGPRAADTQYFGPGTRLTVL.

The chain employs TRBV3-1 (or the pseudogene TRBV3-2) and TRBJ2-1; TRBD2 matches at 9 bases. CDR1 is LGHDT and CDR2 is YNNKEL in the germline V gene (reference sequence). The CDR3 sequence is 15 residues long. V was pared by 2 bases and J by 10 bases, with 9 bases of the junction left unmatched. The CDR3 sequence is CASSQMAGGPREQFF. Here the CDR3 DNA reads TGTGCCAGCAGCCAAATGGCGGGAGGGCCCCGGGAGCAGTTCTTC.

The chain uses TRBV5-4 and TRBJ2-1; 10 bases are shared with TRBD2. Germline V gene lookup returns CDR1 SGHNT and CDR2 YYREEE (reference sequence). This CDR3 is built from 18 residues. The V gene end was trimmed by 3 bases and the J gene end by 2 bases; junction bases not matched to a gene: 11. DNA of the CDR3: TGTGCCAGCAGCTCAAACACCGGGACTAGCGCAGCCTACAATGAGCAGTTCTTC. Its protein product is CASSSNTGTSAAYNEQFF.

In its sample, this clone was seen once. The chain employs TRBV6-2 or TRBV6-3 and TRBJ2-3; tentatively, D is TRBD2 (6 bases). The CDR3 length is 14 residues. Trimming left V 4 bases short and J 0 bases short, with 8 bases between. CDR1 is MNHEY and CDR2 is SVGEGT in the germline V gene. The CDR3 nucleotides read TGTGCCAGCAGTTGGACTACCAGCACAGATACGCAGTATTTT. Protein product: CASSWTTSTDTQYF.

The CDR3 is CSVARPGGERYSYTF. CDR3 DNA sequence: TGCAGCGTCGCACGACCAGGGGGCGAGAGGTATAGCTACACCTTC. The rearrangement uses TRBV29-1 and TRBJ1-2, with 8 positions matching TRBD1. V dropped 6 bases and J dropped 9; count of bases not matched to a gene: 18. Germline lookup yields CDR1 SQVTM and CDR2 ANQGSEA. CDR3 length: 15 residues.

J is TRBJ2-7 and V is TRBV3-1 (or the pseudogene TRBV3-2); 8 bases agree with TRBD2. J gave up 2 bases and V 4 bases, and 10 bases lay outside the gene matches. CDR3 size: 16 residues. Germline CDR1 and CDR2: LGHDT and YNNKEL (reference sequence). This chain's CDR3 is CASSPTQSAGAYEQYF. CDR3 DNA: TGTGCCAGCAGCCCAACCCAGTCAGCGGGAGCCTACGAGCAGTACTTC.

The chain combines TRBV2 with TRBJ1-2; D is possibly TRBD1 (5 bases). Germline loops: CDR1 SNHLY, CDR2 FYNNEI. The germline V and J ends were trimmed by 3 bases and 8 bases, with 10 bases remaining between them. The CDR3 is 12 residues long. The CDR3 coding sequence is TGTGCCAGCAGTGATGAGGGGTGGGGCTACACCTTC. It codes for CASSDEGWGYTF.

The CDR3 region is CASSYGQTYEQYF. The DNA of the CDR3 is TGTGCCAGCAGTTATGGTCAAACCTACGAGCAGTACTTC. The chain carries TRBV27 and TRBJ2-7; no clear D gene. Germline lookup yields CDR1 MNHEY and CDR2 SMNVEV (reference sequence). The ends were cut back, 4 bases at V and 2 bases at J, with 9 bases in the middle. The CDR3 totals 13 residues.

This chain links TRBV3-1 (or the pseudogene TRBV3-2) with TRBJ2-2, with TRBD2 matching over 8 bases. Trimming cost V 4 bases and J 2 bases; bases outside gene matches: 9. Looked up from germline, CDR1 is LGHDT and CDR2 is YNNKEL (reference sequence). The CDR3 spans 17 residues. As DNA, the CDR3 is TGTGCCAGCAGCCTCCTAGAGCGGGAGATCAACACCGGGGAGCTGTTTTTT. This codes for CASSLLEREINTGELFF.

This clone has only a few counts. This rearrangement joins TRBV4-2 to TRBJ1-6, with D possibly being TRBD1 (5 bases). The germline gives CDR1 LGHNA, CDR2 YNFKEQ. The ends were cut back, 3 bases at V and 3 bases at J, with 15 bases in the middle. The CDR3 runs 17 residues. For the CDR3, the DNA is TGTGCCAGCAGCCATGGGGGTACTGGTGACTATAATTCACCCCTCCACTTT. Protein: CASSHGGTGDYNSPLHF.

The chain has TRBV24-1 and TRBJ1-5; D may be TRBD1 (5 bases). CDR1 is KGHDR and CDR2 is SFDVKD in the germline V gene. Trimming shortened V by 1 base and J by 5 bases, and 14 bases separated the two germline ends. The CDR3 is 16 residues long. DNA for the CDR3: TGTGCCACCAGTGATTTAGGGACTCGGGGGGATCAGCCCCAGCATTTT. Its protein is CATSDLGTRGDQPQHF.

The chain recombines TRBV19 with TRBJ1-5, with D perhaps TRBD1 (5 bases). This CDR3 has 12 amino acids. CDR1 and CDR2 from the germline V gene are LNHDA and SQIVND (reference sequence). The V and J ends lost 6 bases and 4 bases respectively, with 7 bases between them. The CDR3 nucleotides read TGTGCCAGTAGCAACAGGAATCAGCCCCAGCATTTT. This codes for CASSNRNQPQHF.

In its sample, this clone was seen once. The chain has TRBV7-3 and TRBJ2-1; tentatively, D is TRBD2 (5 bases). This CDR3 has 14 amino acids. CDR1 is SGHTA and CDR2 is FQGTGA in the germline V gene. Trimming took 6 bases from V and 6 from J, leaving 15 bases between them. This CDR3 is CASSPGPEGNEQFF. The CDR3 nucleotides read TGTGCCAGCAGTCCTGGCCCCGAGGGCAATGAGCAGTTCTTC. The variable domain in full, completed from reference TRBV7-3 and TRBJ2-1, reads GAGVSQTPSNKVTEKGKYVELRCDPISGHTALYWYRQSLGQGPEFLIYFQGTGAADDSGLPNDRFFAVRPEGSVSTLKIQRTERGDSAVYLCASSPGPEGNEQFFGPGTRLTVL.

This clone was detected only a few times. V is TRBV28 and J is TRBJ2-7; 7 nucleotides agree with TRBD1. Germline V gene sequence: CDR1 MDHEN, CDR2 SYDVKM. After removal of 4 bases from V and 2 bases from J, the junction contained 5 bases not matched to a gene. This CDR3 is built from 14 residues. CDR3 sequence: CASSSLGQAYEQYF. The CDR3 region has the DNA TGTGCCAGCAGTTCCCTCGGACAGGCCTACGAGCAGTACTTC.

The chain has TRBV6-5 and TRBJ1-2; D unclear. Per germline, CDR1 MNHEY and CDR2 SVGAGI. This CDR3 has 14 residues. V was clipped by 7 bases and J by 3 bases, with 15 bases between them. DNA of the CDR3: TGTGCCAGCATAAGGGCTGGCGGGGACTATGGCTACACCTTC. This sequence encodes CASIRAGGDYGYTF.

The chain couples TRBV18 to TRBJ2-7; 7 positions agree with TRBD1. This CDR3 has 14 residues. The germline CDR1 and CDR2 sequences are KGHSH and LQKENI. The V segment lost 4 bases and the J segment 0 bases; nucleotides outside the gene matches: 3. In DNA, the CDR3 is TGTGCCAGCTCACGGGACAGAAGCTCCTACGAGCAGTACTTC. This codes for CASSRDRSSYEQYF.

V and J are TRBV5-5 and TRBJ1-1; D remains unclear. Between the trimmed V and J ends, which lost 0 bases and 2 bases, there was a span of 11 bases. In germline, CDR1 is SGHKS, CDR2 YYEKEE (reference sequence). The CDR3 length is 15 residues. The CDR3 bases are TGTGCCAGCAGCTTGGAGGTCAGAGTAAACACTGAAGCTTTCTTT. Translation gives CASSLEVRVNTEAFF.